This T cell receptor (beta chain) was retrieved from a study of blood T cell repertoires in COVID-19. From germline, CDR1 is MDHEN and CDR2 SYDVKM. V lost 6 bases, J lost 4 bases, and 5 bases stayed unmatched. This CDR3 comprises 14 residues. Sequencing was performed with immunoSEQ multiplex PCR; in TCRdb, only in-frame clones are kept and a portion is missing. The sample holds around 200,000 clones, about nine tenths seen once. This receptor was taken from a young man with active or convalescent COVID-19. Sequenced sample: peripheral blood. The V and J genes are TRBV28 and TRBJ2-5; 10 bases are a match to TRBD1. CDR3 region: CASSLRDRGETQYF. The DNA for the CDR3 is TGTGCCAGCAGCCTCAGGGACAGGGGAGAGACCCAGTACTTC.